This TCR beta chain was identified during a study of CD8 T cells in Susac syndrome (dated 2019 in TCRdb). Study-wide context: Of the Susac syndrome patients who were sequenced, fewer than 10 were in clinical remission while six had clinically active disease. At blood withdrawal, Susac syndrome patients were either therapy-naive, taking corticosteroids (in some cases with IVIg as well), or taking IVIg alone. Whether CD8+ T cell activation and differentiation in Susac syndrome was antigen driven was tested using repertoire sequencing. CD8+ T cell repertoire clonality was compared between about a dozen healthy donors, around 14 Susac syndrome patients and approximately 16 multiple sclerosis patients. General conclusions and limits of the study: CD8+ repertoires in Susac syndrome showed clonal expansion, which was highest in CD8+ TEMRA cells and was greater in clinically active patients than in remitting patients. The number of individuals in the TCR sequencing and HLA analysis was acknowledged as relatively small. Looking at Susac-specific public clones, the researchers identified 15 to 20 in the total CD8+ repertoire and 4 or 5 in the CD8+ TEMRA repertoire.

On this clonotype itself: Which antigen it targets is not known. The input lacks base qualities; no much larger clone sits a single base away.

Peripheral blood CD8+ and CD4+ T cells from healthy donors, Susac syndrome patients and multiple sclerosis patients were profiled by high-throughput TCR beta sequencing. The Susac syndrome patients fulfilled recently defined diagnostic criteria for definite or probable disease. Bulk CD8+ and CD4+ T cells were purified magnetically by negative isolation, whereas CD8+ TEMRA cells were enriched by FACS. Blood was collected in EDTA tubes and processed within 24 hours, with PBMCs isolated through density gradient centrifugation. PBMCs destined for TCR sequencing were cryopreserved in liquid nitrogen and later thawed in a 37 °C water bath. A purity of at least 90% was achieved for sorted or isolated CD4+, CD8+ and CD8+ TEMRA cells. RNA was extracted using the RNeasy kit, and roughly 0.45 to 1 microgram was reverse transcribed with random hexamers. The immunoSEQ multiplex PCR assay, covering 54 Vbeta and 13 Jbeta segments, was used to amplify TCR beta CDR3 regions. To correct PCR amplification bias, a synthetic template baseline was used for both primer optimization and computational correction. Per the authors' processing: Reads were annotated to V, D and J genes according to IMGT and were analyzed with immunoSEQ Analyzer, with only productive sequences retained. Clonality was calculated as one minus the Shannon entropy normalized by log2 of the number of productive unique sequences. For each patient and control, public and private clones were evaluated among the 100 most prevalent clones. Susac-specific clones were defined as absent from healthy and MS cohorts, 850 to 1,300 published viral clones and other ImmuneACCESS disease sequences. TCRdb reworked the public reads: Q25 trimming with fastp, MiXCR clone assembly, productive beta chains retained. Identical CDR3 protein sequences are pooled into one entry, listed with their most common genes and DNA. The V and J calls follow TCRdb's processing rather than the paper's. The sample table records fewer than 60,000 distinct CDR3 sequences; just under 95% of these occur just once. The top ten clones comprise 0.75% of the sample.

The germline V gene (reference sequence) provides CDR1 LNHDA and CDR2 SQIVND. From the cysteine up to the phenylalanine, the CDR3 has a length of 12 residues. The retained sequence is limited to the CDR3, 36 bases, with the frame set at the first base. Trimming takes 6 bases from V and 5 bases from J, and the germline ends sit 10 bases apart. The material sequenced was CD8+ T cells from PBMCs. Rearrangement joined TRBV19 to TRBJ1-1; a confident D gene designation cannot be given. The clonotype originates from a human donor with Susac syndrome. The nucleotides are TGTGCCAGTAGCCTGGCTCGGACTGAAGCTTTCTTT. Its translation is CASSLARTEAFF.